The entry that follows covers one TCR beta chain sequence. Using immunoSEQ multiplex PCR, the repertoire was profiled, and TCRdb retains in-frame clones only, with some absent. This sample has about 200,000 clones, with roughly 86% found just once. Individuals drawn from approximately 26 US areas were about 18 to 90 years old. The V gene lost 4 bases and the J gene lost 3 bases, with 20 bases spanning the gap. From germline, CDR1 is SGDLS and CDR2 YYNGEE. This CDR3 contains 16 residues. This entry is derived from a study of blood T cell repertoires in COVID-19. About the study: PBMCs, B-cell-depleted T cells, or T cells were the source of the cDNA or gDNA that made up the material.

This chain links TRBV9 with TRBJ2-7, with D possibly TRBD1 on 6 matching bases. This TCR derives from a woman aged 35 to 49 in a cohort exposed to, infected with or recovered from COVID-19 (not recorded which). Sequenced sample: PBMCs or T cells enriched from blood (not recorded which). CDR3 amino acids: CASSLAPDRANYEQYF. Here the CDR3 DNA reads TGTGCCAGCAGCCTCGCCCCGGACAGAGCAAACTACGAGCAGTACTTC.